This T cell receptor (beta chain) originates from a study of blood T cell repertoires in COVID-19. The V gene's germline CDR1 is SGDLS and CDR2 YYNGEE. The V end was cut by 4 bases, the J end by 11 bases, with 17 bases between. The CDR3 is 13 residues long. The table came from immunoSEQ multiplex PCR; TCRdb's copy has only in-frame clones and leaves some out. The table lists about 250,000 clones, 86% of them singletons. The sample comprised peripheral blood. The clonotype comes from a woman aged 80 or older with COVID-19, enrolled during active disease. This chain joins TRBV9 and TRBJ2-3; a possible D gene is TRBD2 (5 bases). Here the CDR3 DNA reads TGTGCCAGCAGCCCACCGGATCGGGGTGAGCAGTATTTT. Its translation: CASSPPDRGEQYF.